This is a list of T cell receptor beta chains from one sample in a study of T cell responses to AZD1222 COVID-19 vaccine. Method: immunoSEQ multiplex PCR; TCRdb's copy keeps in-frame clones and lacks some. The sample gives 200,000 or so clones, 75% to 90% of which show up once; around 2.5% is in the top ten. The source material was peripheral blood, sampled on day 0 of MenACWY control vaccination. The receptors were gathered from an adult in good health. The CDR3 runs from the conserved cysteine through the conserved F or W. The D gene is left open where the match is weak. Clone size is not always given. Where it is, it says once, few, many or a class for expanded clones.

v_gene,abundance,j_gene,d_gene,CDR3aa,CDR3nt
TRBV18,-,TRBJ2-7,TRBD1,CASSPTGGRYEQYF,TGTGCCAGCTCACCGACAGGGGGCAGGTACGAGCAGTACTTC
TRBV6-5,-,TRBJ2-3,-,CASSLVSGDRTDTQYF,TGTGCCAGCAGTTTGGTTAGCGGGGACAGGACAGATACGCAGTATTTT
TRBV6-2/TRBV6-3,-,TRBJ1-1,-,CASSYDPGANTEAFF,TGTGCCAGCAGTTACGACCCCGGGGCGAACACTGAAGCTTTCTTT
TRBV4-1,-,TRBJ2-3,-,CASRVLGSDTQYF,TGCGCCAGCAGGGTTTTAGGATCAGATACGCAGTATTTT
TRBV5-1,-,TRBJ2-5,-,CASSFVEQETQYF,TGCGCCAGCAGCTTTGTGGAACAAGAGACCCAGTACTTC
TRBV6-5,-,TRBJ1-2,-,CASSHVGGDKGYTF,TGTGCCAGCAGCCATGTGGGGGGAGATAAGGGCTACACCTTC
TRBV10-3,-,TRBJ1-5,-,CAISESMGDQPQHF,TGTGCCATCAGTGAGTCGATGGGAGATCAGCCCCAGCATTTT
TRBV3-1/TRBV3-2,-,TRBJ2-3,-,CASSQVIAADTQYF,TGTGCCAGCAGCCAGGTAATAGCTGCAGATACGCAGTATTTT
TRBV3-1/TRBV3-2,-,TRBJ1-3,-,CASSQGDAGNTIYF,TGTGCCAGCAGCCAAGGGGATGCTGGAAACACCATATATTTT
TRBV6-5,-,TRBJ1-1,-,CASTGGWAGTEAFF,TGTGCCAGCACCGGTGGTTGGGCTGGGACTGAAGCTTTCTTT
TRBV7-9,-,TRBJ1-2,-,CASSLGDRKVYTF,TGTGCCAGCAGCTTAGGGGACCGCAAAGTCTACACCTTC
TRBV11-2,-,TRBJ2-7,TRBD1,CASSPRTGEGEQYF,TGTGCCAGCAGCCCCCGGACAGGGGAGGGCGAGCAGTACTTC
TRBV18,-,TRBJ2-3,TRBD2,CASSPLAGGADTQYF,TGTGCCAGCTCACCGCTAGCGGGAGGTGCAGATACGCAGTATTTT
TRBV19,-,TRBJ2-7,TRBD2,CASSMALAGVVPYEQYF,TGTGCCAGTAGTATGGCGTTAGCGGGAGTGGTCCCCTACGAGCAGTACTTC
TRBV4-1,-,TRBJ2-5,-,CASSQVYRAETQYF,TGCGCCAGCAGTCAAGTTTATAGGGCGGAGACCCAGTACTTC
TRBV25-1,-,TRBJ1-1,-,CASSPNFMNTEAFF,TGTGCCAGCAGTCCCAATTTCATGAACACTGAAGCTTTCTTT
TRBV19,-,TRBJ2-7,TRBD2,CASSRTSGVYEQYF,TGTGCCAGTAGTAGGACTAGCGGGGTCTACGAGCAGTACTTC
TRBV3-1/TRBV3-2,-,TRBJ2-3,-,CASSQEELGTRVDTQYF,TGTGCCAGCAGCCAAGAGGAACTGGGGACCAGGGTGGATACGCAGTATTTT
TRBV2,-,TRBJ2-7,-,CASSLSPISYEQYF,TGTGCCAGCAGTCTCAGTCCCATTTCCTACGAGCAGTACTTC
TRBV3-1/TRBV3-2,-,TRBJ2-3,-,CASSDLLGTDTQYF,TGTGCCAGCAGCGATCTGTTGGGCACAGATACGCAGTATTTT
TRBV3-1/TRBV3-2,-,TRBJ2-7,TRBD2,CASSRLAGGSSYEQYF,TGTGCCAGCAGCCGACTAGCGGGGGGAAGCTCCTACGAGCAGTACTTC
TRBV29-1,once,TRBJ2-7,TRBD2,CSVVREERLAGAYEQYF,TGCAGCGTTGTACGGGAGGAACGACTAGCGGGAGCCTACGAGCAGTACTTC
TRBV18,-,TRBJ2-3,-,CASSPGLGVTDTQYF,TGTGCCAGCTCCCCGGGACTCGGGGTCACAGATACGCAGTATTTT
TRBV3-1/TRBV3-2,-,TRBJ1-5,-,CASSQAGGGSNQPQHF,TGTGCCAGCAGCCAAGCGGGGGGCGGAAGCAATCAGCCCCAGCATTTT
TRBV7-2,once,TRBJ1-6,-,CASSLLGARNNSPLHF,TGTGCCAGCAGCTTACTGGGTGCGAGGAATAATTCACCCCTCCACTTT
TRBV25-1,-,TRBJ1-3,-,CASGVGNTIYF,TGTGCCAGCGGAGTCGGAAACACCATATATTTT
TRBV7-2,-,TRBJ2-7,-,CASSPQGNSYEQYF,TGTGCCAGCAGCCCACAGGGTAACTCCTACGAGCAGTACTTC
TRBV6-5,-,TRBJ1-1,TRBD1,CALGTGGVAFF,TGTGCCCTAGGGACAGGGGGGGTAGCTTTCTTT
TRBV3-1/TRBV3-2,-,TRBJ1-6,-,CASSRAGRGSPLHF,TGTGCCAGCAGCCGGGCAGGTCGGGGCTCACCCCTCCACTTT
TRBV5-4,-,TRBJ2-4,TRBD1,CASSSDRTKNIQYF,TGTGCCAGCAGCTCGGACAGGACGAAAAACATTCAGTACTTC
TRBV11-2,-,TRBJ2-7,TRBD2,CASSLDPGSGREQYF,TGTGCCAGCAGCTTAGACCCCGGGAGCGGGAGGGAGCAGTACTTC
TRBV7-8,-,TRBJ1-2,TRBD1,CASSRQGPNYGYTF,TGTGCCAGCAGCCGACAGGGGCCTAACTATGGCTACACCTTC
TRBV27,-,TRBJ1-1,-,CASSPSRSPGAEAFF,TGTGCCAGCAGCCCCTCTCGATCCCCAGGGGCTGAAGCTTTCTTT
TRBV11-2,few,TRBJ2-1,TRBD2,CASSLAPSGREQFF,TGTGCCAGCAGCTTGGCCCCTAGCGGGAGGGAGCAGTTCTTC
TRBV27,once,TRBJ1-1,-,CASNRIQGTEAFF,TGTGCCAGCAATCGCATTCAGGGAACTGAAGCTTTCTTT
TRBV2,-,TRBJ2-5,-,CASRGETQYF,TGTGCCAGCAGGGGAGAGACCCAGTACTTC
TRBV6-4,few,TRBJ2-1,-,CASSEAASSNEQFF,TGTGCCAGCAGTGAAGCTGCTAGCAGCAATGAGCAGTTCTTC
TRBV24-1,once,TRBJ2-3,-,CATARGADTQYF,TGTGCCACCGCGAGGGGGGCTGATACGCAGTATTTT
TRBV12-3/TRBV12-4,-,TRBJ2-5,-,CASREGETQYF,TGTGCCAGCAGAGAGGGAGAGACCCAGTACTTC
TRBV3-1/TRBV3-2,-,TRBJ2-7,-,CASSQEDIGAYEQYF,TGTGCCAGCAGCCAAGAAGACATTGGGGCCTACGAGCAGTACTTC
TRBV7-9,-,TRBJ2-7,-,CASSAGPYEQYF,TGTGCCAGCAGCGCAGGGCCGTACGAGCAGTACTTC
TRBV6-5,-,TRBJ2-3,TRBD2,CASGGGSHTDTQYF,TGTGCCAGCGGGGGGGGAAGCCACACAGATACGCAGTATTTT
TRBV9,few,TRBJ1-6,-,CASSLGESPLHF,TGTGCCAGCAGCTTGGGGGAGTCACCCCTCCACTTT
TRBV2,-,TRBJ2-2,-,CASMGSGELFF,TGTGCCAGTATGGGGTCCGGGGAGCTGTTTTTT
TRBV5-5,-,TRBJ2-4,TRBD1,CASSSPEGARDIQYF,TGTGCCAGCAGCTCGCCTGAGGGGGCAAGGGACATTCAGTACTTC
TRBV21-1,-,TRBJ1-5,-,CASSKKRGPGGCQPQHF,TGTGCCAGCAGCAAAAAAAGGGGCCCTGGGGGATGTCAGCCCCAGCATTTT
TRBV2,-,TRBJ2-3,TRBD2,CASRELAGVSDTQYF,TGTGCCAGCAGGGAACTAGCGGGAGTTTCAGATACGCAGTATTTT
TRBV11-3,few,TRBJ1-1,-,CASSLVPEAFF,TGTGCCAGCAGCTTAGTGCCTGAAGCTTTCTTT
TRBV7-2,-,TRBJ1-5,-,CASSLYDQPQHF,TGTGCCAGCAGCTTATATGATCAGCCCCAGCATTTT
TRBV21-1,-,TRBJ2-7,-,CASSKGGLAYEQYF,TGTGCCAGCAGCAAAGGGGGACTGGCCTACGAGCAGTACTTC
TRBV27,-,TRBJ1-6,-,CASKAGNSPLHF,TGTGCCAGCAAGGCGGGTAATTCACCCCTCCACTTT
TRBV6-5,-,TRBJ2-7,-,CASWGVGDTSYEQYF,TGTGCCAGCTGGGGAGTCGGGGATACTTCCTACGAGCAGTACTTC
TRBV7-6,-,TRBJ2-2,TRBD1,CASTPNLDRATGELFF,TGTGCCAGCACCCCGAATTTGGACAGGGCCACCGGGGAGCTGTTTTTT
TRBV3-1/TRBV3-2,once,TRBJ1-1,-,CASRKAANTEAFF,TGTGCCAGCAGAAAAGCCGCGAACACTGAAGCTTTCTTT
TRBV5-1,-,TRBJ2-7,TRBD2,CASSLSTSGSYEQYF,TGCGCCAGCAGCTTGTCGACTAGCGGCTCCTACGAGCAGTACTTC
TRBV2,-,TRBJ1-3,-,CASSRGGNTIYF,TGTGCCAGCAGTAGGGGAGGAAACACCATATATTTT
TRBV18,once,TRBJ2-7,TRBD1,CASSPGTGVNEQYF,TGTGCCAGCTCACCCGGGACAGGGGTGAACGAGCAGTACTTC
TRBV27,-,TRBJ2-7,TRBD1,CASIPSGDRPYEEQYF,TGTGCCAGCATACCCTCCGGGGACAGACCCTACGAAGAGCAGTACTTC
TRBV24-1,-,TRBJ2-7,-,CATASGSSYEQYF,TGTGCCACCGCGTCGGGGTCCTCCTACGAGCAGTACTTC
TRBV5-1,once,TRBJ2-2,-,CASSLELTGELFF,TGCGCCAGCAGCTTGGAGCTGACCGGGGAGCTGTTTTTT